The next 27 T cell receptor beta chains were all read from a single sample in a study of control samples from healthy donors and cancer patients. Profiled with immunoSEQ multiplex PCR; TCRdb holds only in-frame clones, not every one. The table has about 160,000 clones, around nine tenths seen once. Input material: blood. The receptors originated from a man in his thirties or forties in good health.

A few counts support this clone. The chain uses TRBV29-1 and TRBJ2-2; D perhaps matches TRBD1 (6 bases). CDR1 SQVTM and CDR2 ANQGSEA come from the germline V gene. V lost 6 bases, J lost 7 bases, and 18 bases lay in between. This CDR3 region has 14 residues. DNA for the CDR3: TGCAGCGTAGCTCCAGGGGCGAGCAGCGGGGAGCTGTTTTTT. Translation gives CSVAPGASSGELFF.

This clone has just a few counts. This sequence joins TRBV18 and TRBJ1-4; D might be TRBD1 (5 bases). In germline, CDR1 is KGHSH, CDR2 LQKENI. The CDR3 is 15 residues long. Between the trimmed V and J ends, which lost 2 bases and 5 bases, there was a span of 12 bases. The CDR3 sequence: CASSPVAGTNEKLFF. Here the CDR3 DNA reads TGTGCCAGCTCACCAGTGGCAGGGACGAATGAAAAACTGTTTTTT.

V usage is TRBV7-8 and J usage is TRBJ1-3; no clear D gene. Trimming cost V 3 bases and J 5 bases, with 11 bases left between them. This CDR3 region has 14 residues. The germline V gene encodes CDR1 SGHVS and CDR2 FQNEAQ. CDR3 in DNA: TGTGCCAGCAGCTTGGGAGTTAATAGAAACACCATATATTTT. Translated: CASSLGVNRNTIYF.

The chain uses TRBV18 and TRBJ2-7; D assignment may be TRBD1 or TRBD2 (5 bases each). The V end lost 3 bases, the J end lost 5 bases, and 17 bases lay between the germline ends. CDR1 and CDR2 (germline): KGHSH, LQKENI. This CDR3 has 15 amino acids. For the CDR3, the DNA is TGTGCCAGCTCACCCCGGGACGCTCAGGAGGACGAGCAGTACTTC. Amino acid sequence: CASSPRDAQEDEQYF.

This chain links TRBV9 with TRBJ1-5; the D gene is possibly TRBD1 (6 bases). Trimming pared 4 bases from V and 5 bases from J, leaving 10 bases between. Germline values: CDR1 SGDLS, CDR2 YYNGEE. The CDR3 is made up of 13 amino acids. CDR3 sequence reads: CASSLDSYQPQHF. The CDR3 DNA follows: TGTGCCAGCAGCCTGGACAGCTATCAGCCCCAGCATTTT.

The CDR3 loop reads CASRIESMNTEAFF. The CDR3, as DNA: TGTGCCAGCAGGATAGAGTCGATGAACACTGAAGCTTTCTTT. The chain is built from TRBV6-5 and TRBJ1-1; no firm D call. Looked up from germline, CDR1 is MNHEY and CDR2 is SVGAGI. This CDR3 region has 14 residues. The ends were cut back, 6 bases at V and 0 bases at J, with 11 bases in the middle.

The rearrangement uses TRBV7-2 and TRBJ2-7; unclear D gene. V was shortened by 6 bases and J by 0 bases, with 15 bases between the two germline ends. This CDR3 region has 15 residues. Germline loops: CDR1 SGHTA, CDR2 FQGNSA. Here the CDR3 reads CASSLMGMLSYEQYF. Written as DNA, the CDR3 is TGTGCCAGCAGTCTTATGGGGATGCTCTCCTACGAGCAGTACTTC. Filled out from reference TRBV7-2 and TRBJ2-7, the complete variable domain reads GAGVSQSPSNKVTEKGKDVELRCDPISGHTALYWYRQSLGQGLEFLIYFQGNSAPDKSGLPSDRFSAERTGGSVSTLTIQRTQQEDSAVYLCASSLMGMLSYEQYFGPGTRLTVT.

The chain combines TRBV10-3 with TRBJ2-3, with a tentative D call TRBD2 (7 bases). The CDR3 is made up of 13 amino acids. The V gene lost 6 bases and the J gene lost 4 bases, with 11 bases spanning the gap. Per the germline V gene, CDR1 is ENHRY and CDR2 is SYGVKD. CDR3 nucleotides: TGTGCCATCAGCGGGGGGCAATCAGATACGCAGTATTTT. Translating gives CAISGGQSDTQYF.

V and J are TRBV7-9 and TRBJ2-7; no clear D. The germline V and J ends were trimmed by 3 bases and 2 bases, with 8 bases remaining between them. The CDR3 has 13 amino acids. Germline CDR1 and CDR2: SEHNR and FQNEAQ (reference sequence). The CDR3 region has the DNA TGTGCCAGCAGCTTGGGCAAACCCTACGAGCAGTACTTC. This codes for CASSLGKPYEQYF.

Comment on this clone: Because the CDR3's place on the DNA is in doubt, the DNA is left out and the CDR3 is given as listed by TCRdb. The rearrangement joins TRBV27 to TRBJ2-7; TRBD1 reflects the table's D call only, with no check against the DNA. With termini counted, the CDR3 has 15 amino acids. Germline values: CDR1 MNHEY, CDR2 SMNVEV (reference sequence). CDR3 region: CASSFVGQGSTSRYF.

The rearrangement links TRBV19 to TRBJ2-7; 9 nucleotides match TRBD1. The V gene's germline CDR1 is LNHDA and CDR2 SQIVND (reference sequence). V shed 4 bases and J 1 base; nucleotides not matched to a gene: 2. The CDR3 has 14 amino acids. Here the CDR3 DNA reads TGTGCCAGTAGTACCGGGACAGGGTCCTACGAGCAGTACTTC. Its protein product is CASSTGTGSYEQYF.

This clone was counted a single time. The chain links TRBV9 to TRBJ2-5, with D perhaps matching TRBD1 (6 bases). This CDR3 comprises 15 residues. The germline V and J ends were trimmed by 3 bases and 0 bases, with 12 bases remaining between them. Germline CDR1 is SGDLS and CDR2 is YYNGEE. The CDR3 DNA is TGTGCCAGCAGCGGGAGGCGGACAGACCAAGAGACCCAGTACTTC. This sequence encodes CASSGRRTDQETQYF.

This clone was recorded only once. The rearrangement uses TRBV4-1 and TRBJ1-5, with D perhaps matching TRBD1 (6 bases). Trimming left V 1 base short and J 4 bases short, with 11 bases between. Germline CDR1 reads MGHRA; CDR2 reads YSYEKL. CDR3 length: 15 amino acids. The CDR3 region has the DNA TGCGCCAGCAGCCAAGTGCTCCAGGGGAATCAGCCCCAGCATTTT. It translates to CASSQVLQGNQPQHF.

This chain's CDR3 is CAISEAHGGGNYEQYF. The CDR3 nucleotides read TGTGCCATCAGTGAAGCCCACGGCGGGGGTAACTACGAGCAGTACTTC. The chain combines TRBV10-3 with TRBJ2-7, with 7 bases matching TRBD2. The CDR3 spans 16 residues. Germline trimming cut 3 bases from V and 3 bases from J; bases unmatched to any gene: 11. The germline gives CDR1 ENHRY, CDR2 SYGVKD.

This clone showed up just a few times. This chain uses TRBV5-4 with TRBJ1-1, with a weak D call TRBD1 (6 bases). Trimming left V 6 bases short and J 2 bases short, with 14 bases between. In germline, CDR1 is SGHNT, CDR2 YYREEE (reference sequence). The CDR3 totals 14 residues. CDR3 nucleotide sequence: TGTGCCAGCACCCAGACCAGGGGAAACACTGAAGCTTTCTTT. This codes for CASTQTRGNTEAFF.

This chain links TRBV27 with TRBJ1-2, with D perhaps TRBD1 (5 bases). The CDR3 is 12 amino acids. Germline CDR1 and CDR2: MNHEY and SMNVEV (reference sequence). V dropped 4 bases and J dropped 8 bases, with 11 bases sitting between them. In DNA, the CDR3 is TGTGCCAGCAGTTCGAATAGGGGAGGCTACACCTTC. Translation: CASSSNRGGYTF.

The chain recombines TRBV19 with TRBJ1-5, with a possible D match to TRBD1 (5 bases). This CDR3 has 14 residues. Germline V gene sequence: CDR1 LNHDA, CDR2 SQIVND (reference sequence). V lost 8 bases to trimming and J lost 2 bases, with 13 bases between them. The CDR3 sequence is CASQLGPGNQPQHF. CDR3 nucleotide sequence: TGTGCCAGTCAGCTGGGGCCGGGCAATCAGCCCCAGCATTTT. The variable domain in full, completed from reference TRBV19 and TRBJ1-5, reads DGGITQSPKYLFRKEGQNVTLSCEQNLNHDAMYWYRQDPGQGLRLIYYSQIVNDFQKGDIAEGYSVSREKKESFPLTVTSAQKNPTAFYLCASQLGPGNQPQHFGDGTRLSIL.

The chain has TRBV7-3 and TRBJ2-2; D uncertain. The CDR3 runs to 12 residues. Germline V CDR1 and CDR2: SGHTA, FQGTGA. With 5 bases removed from V and 7 bases from J, the gap between germline ends came to 8 bases. DNA for the CDR3: TGTGCCAGCAGCCAAGCGTACGGGGAGCTGTTTTTT. Translation: CASSQAYGELFF.

The chain uses TRBV20-1 and TRBJ1-2, with D possibly being TRBD1 (5 bases). The V and J ends lost 4 bases and 9 bases respectively, with 12 bases between them. The germline gives CDR1 DFQATT, CDR2 SNEGSKA (reference sequence). This CDR3 has 11 residues. The CDR3 DNA is TGCAGTGCTAACCGGGACCTGAGCTACACCTTC. It codes for CSANRDLSYTF.

The rearrangement joins TRBV19 to TRBJ2-3; the D call may be TRBD1 or TRBD2 (5 bases each). The V end lost 5 bases, the J end lost 3 bases, and 24 bases lay between the germline ends. The CDR3 is 18 amino acids. Germline CDR1 reads LNHDA; CDR2 reads SQIVND (reference sequence). The CDR3 DNA follows: TGTGCCAGTAGTCCCGGGGCTTGGGGAAGGGGTAGGACAGATACGCAGTATTTT. As protein: CASSPGAWGRGRTDTQYF.

The J gene is TRBJ2-5, the V gene TRBV10-1; 11 bases match TRBD1. CDR3 length: 16 residues. CDR1 WNHNN and CDR2 SYGVQD come from the germline V gene (reference sequence). Germline trimming cut 0 bases from V and 5 bases from J; bases unmatched to any gene: 5. The CDR3 protein is CASSESGDRGTETQYF. In DNA, the CDR3 is TGCGCCAGCAGTGAGTCAGGGGACAGGGGGACGGAGACCCAGTACTTC.

In this sample, this clone turned up once. The chain joins TRBV25-1 to TRBJ2-5, with D unclear. Trimming took 1 base from V and 2 from J, leaving 5 bases between them. Per the germline V gene, CDR1 is MGHDK and CDR2 is SYGVNS. There are 13 residues in the CDR3. This chain's CDR3 is CASSELAQETQYF. For the CDR3, the DNA is TGTGCCAGCAGTGAATTAGCTCAAGAGACCCAGTACTTC.

The J gene is TRBJ2-2, the V gene TRBV5-1, with TRBD1 matching over 8 bases. Germline values: CDR1 SGHRS, CDR2 YFSETQ. The junction had 11 bases not matched to a gene; V was cut back by 3 bases and J by 4 bases. CDR3 length: 17 residues. The CDR3 region has the DNA TGCGCCAGCAGCTGGGGGTCCGGGACAGGCATCACCGGGGAGCTGTTTTTT. This gives the protein CASSWGSGTGITGELFF.

The V gene is TRBV18, the J gene TRBJ1-5; 10 positions match TRBD1. This CDR3 is built from 15 residues. CDR1 and CDR2 (germline): KGHSH, LQKENI. Trimming at V came to 4 bases and at J to 4 bases, leaving 4 bases not matched to a gene. The CDR3 DNA reads TGTGCCAGCTCACAGAGGACAGGGGGGAATCAGCCCCAGCATTTT. Residues: CASSQRTGGNQPQHF.

J is TRBJ2-7 and V is TRBV18; D may be TRBD1 or TRBD2 (5 bases each). The CDR3 runs to 15 residues. V lost 5 bases to trimming and J lost 2 bases, with 16 bases between them. In germline, CDR1 is KGHSH, CDR2 LQKENI. CDR3 nucleotides: TGTGCCAGCTCATACCCGGGACCGAGCCCCTACGAGCAGTACTTC. Its translation is CASSYPGPSPYEQYF.

This clone has only one observation. V and J are TRBV7-9 and TRBJ1-3, with no clear D. The germline V gene has CDR1 SEHNR and CDR2 FQNEAQ (reference sequence). The CDR3 length is 14 residues. Trimming left V 6 bases short and J 0 bases short, with 9 bases between. The CDR3 nucleotides read TGTGCCAGCAGGGAGGTCCTCTCTGGAAACACCATATATTTT. This encodes CASREVLSGNTIYF.

The chain links TRBV7-9 to TRBJ2-3, with D tentatively TRBD2 (6 bases). V was cut by 5 bases and J by 2 bases, with 14 bases left in between. Germline CDR1 and CDR2: SEHNR and FQNEAQ (reference sequence). This CDR3 contains 15 residues. CDR3 amino acids: CASSPLRGITDTQYF. DNA of the CDR3: TGTGCCAGCAGCCCCCTTCGGGGGATCACAGATACGCAGTATTTT.